This T cell receptor beta chain was sequenced in a study of cytomegalovirus exposure and HLA in healthy donors. General study points: Specificity for CMV antigens was confirmed in vitro for three of the CMV-associated chains.

V lost 7 bases and J lost 4; bases outside the gene matches: 5. The CDR3 has 15 amino acids. Germline-derived CDR1 and CDR2 are LGHNA and YNFKEQ. Data came from immunoSEQ multiplex PCR; TCRdb stores just in-frame clones and leaves some out. The sample includes about 170,000 clones, around 88% seen only once; the top ten take 2% to 2.5%. With respect to this clone: Its target is not known.

The chain joins TRBV4-2 to TRBJ2-3, with TRBD2 matching 13 bases. This clonotype was obtained from a woman aged 18-29 years in good health and CMV-seronegative. Sequencing was performed on PBMCs. The CDR3: CASTTTSGRADTQYF. For the CDR3, the DNA is TGTGCCAGCACTACCACTAGCGGGAGGGCAGATACGCAGTATTTT.